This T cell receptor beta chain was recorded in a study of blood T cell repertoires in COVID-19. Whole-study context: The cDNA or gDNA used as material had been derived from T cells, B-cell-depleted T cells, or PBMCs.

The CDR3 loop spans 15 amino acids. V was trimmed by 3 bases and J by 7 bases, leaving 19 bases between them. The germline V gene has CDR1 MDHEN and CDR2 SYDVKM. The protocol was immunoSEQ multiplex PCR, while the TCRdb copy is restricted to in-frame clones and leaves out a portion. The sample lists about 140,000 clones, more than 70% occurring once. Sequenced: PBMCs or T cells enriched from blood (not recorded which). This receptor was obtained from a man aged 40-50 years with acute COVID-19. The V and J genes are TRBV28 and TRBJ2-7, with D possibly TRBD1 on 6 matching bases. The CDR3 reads CASSFSFGQPLEQYF. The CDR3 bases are TGTGCCAGCAGTTTCTCATTCGGACAGCCCCTTGAGCAGTACTTC. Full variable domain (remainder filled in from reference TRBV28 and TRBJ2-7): DVKVTQSSRYLVKRTGEKVFLECVQDMDHENMFWYRQDPGLGLRLIYFSYDVKMKEKGDIPEGYSVSREKKERFSLILESASTNQTSMYLCASSFSFGQPLEQYFGPGTRLTVT.